One sample yielded the 17 T cell receptor beta chains listed below, sequenced in a study of shared clonotypes between healthy human individuals. Some clones are missing from TCRdb's copy, which holds only in-frame ones; the method was immunoSEQ multiplex PCR. The data show 190,000 or so clones, 66% seen once. The sequenced material came from memory CD4+ T cells sorted from blood. Subset described: CD45RA-negative fraction. All receptors come from a man under 40 in good health.

The chain couples TRBV6-1 to TRBJ2-2; D is undetermined. V was pared by 2 bases and J by 7 bases, with 14 bases between. Germline CDR1 MNHNS, CDR2 SASEGT. This CDR3 region has 15 residues. The CDR3 coding sequence is TGTGCCAGCAGTGAAACACAACGGCAAGGCGGGGAGCTGTTTTTT. This sequence encodes CASSETQRQGGELFF.

J is TRBJ2-7 and V is TRBV5-1; 9 nucleotides align to TRBD1. This CDR3 has 15 residues. The V segment lost 2 bases and the J segment 6 bases; nucleotides outside the gene matches: 9. CDR1 is SGHRS and CDR2 is YFSETQ in the germline V gene. CDR3 loop: CASSLSGTGLSEQYF. DNA of the CDR3: TGCGCCAGCAGCTTATCCGGGACAGGGCTAAGCGAGCAGTACTTC.

This rearrangement joins TRBV7-6 to TRBJ2-7; TRBD1 aligns across 8 bases. The CDR3 is made up of 15 amino acids. The V gene's germline CDR1 is SGHVS and CDR2 FNYEAQ. V gave up 0 bases and J gave up 6 bases; unmatched junction bases: 7. CDR3 sequence: CASSLAQGASFEQYF. In nucleotides, the CDR3 is TGTGCCAGCAGCTTAGCGCAGGGGGCCTCTTTCGAGCAGTACTTC.

Here the CDR3 reads CASSSQASGSLYEQYF. CDR3 coding DNA: TGTGCCAGCAGCTCTCAGGCTAGCGGGAGTCTATACGAGCAGTACTTC. The V gene is TRBV11-2, the J gene TRBJ2-7; 10 nucleotides line up with TRBD2. The CDR3 consists of 16 residues. J lost 4 bases, V lost 4 bases, and 10 bases had no gene match. Germline values: CDR1 SGHAT, CDR2 FQNNGV. Looking up the rest from reference TRBV11-2 and TRBJ2-7 gives the full variable domain: EAGVAQSPRYKIIEKRQSVAFWCNPISGHATLYWYQQILGQGPKLLIQFQNNGVVDDSQLPKDRFSAERLKGVDSTLKIQPAKLEDSAVYLCASSSQASGSLYEQYFGPGTRLTVT.

The chain employs TRBV28 and TRBJ2-5; no clear D. Germline lookup yields CDR1 MDHEN and CDR2 SYDVKM. The CDR3 has 13 residues. V was pared by 7 bases and J by 5 bases, with 14 bases between. Written as DNA, the CDR3 is TGTGCCAGCACCGATCAGCTTGGCGAGACCCAGTACTTC. Protein sequence: CASTDQLGETQYF.

V is TRBV7-9 and J is TRBJ2-5; possibly TRBD1 for D (6 bases). The CDR3 is made up of 15 amino acids. CDR1 is SEHNR, CDR2 FQNEAQ, per germline (reference sequence). The V end was cut by 2 bases, the J end by 2 bases, with 12 bases between. CDR3 nucleotide sequence: TGTGCCAGCAGCTTAAGAGGGGGTTATCAAGAGACCCAGTACTTC. This codes for CASSLRGGYQETQYF.

The sample holds a few counts of this clone. The J gene is TRBJ2-5, the V gene TRBV2; D gene ambiguous. Between the trimmed V and J ends, which lost 6 bases and 5 bases, there was a span of 7 bases. Germline V CDR1 and CDR2: SNHLY, FYNNEI. The CDR3 has 11 residues. DNA of the CDR3: TGTGCCAGCAGCTCTTGGGAGACCCAGTACTTC. Protein product: CASSSWETQYF.

The gene calls are TRBV10-3 and TRBJ2-1; TRBD2 aligns across 14 bases. Germline V gene data show CDR1 as ENHRY and CDR2 as SYGVKD. CDR3 size: 15 residues. V was clipped by 7 bases and J by 8 bases; unmatched bases: 7. CDR3 DNA: TGTGCCATCACCCCGACTAGCGGGAGGGGGTATGAGCAGTTCTTC. It specifies CAITPTSGRGYEQFF.

The CDR3 region has the DNA TGTGCCAGCAGGCGACAGGAACCGTTCTTC. Translating gives CASRRQEPFF. The chain uses TRBV6-6 and TRBJ2-1; the D gene is possibly TRBD1 (6 bases). Germline CDR1 MNHNY, CDR2 SVGAGI (reference sequence). The V end lost 6 bases, the J end lost 15 bases, and 12 bases lay between the germline ends. The CDR3 is made up of 10 amino acids.

The CDR3 DNA sequence: TGTGCCAGCAGCGTCACAGGGACAGGGGCCTACAATGAGCAGTTCTTC. Translating it yields CASSVTGTGAYNEQFF. The genes are TRBV9 and TRBJ2-1, with TRBD1 matching 10 bases. The CDR3 extends over 16 amino acids. Looked up from germline, CDR1 is SGDLS and CDR2 is YYNGEE. V lost 2 bases, J lost 2 bases, and 4 bases stayed unmatched.

This rearrangement joins TRBV7-2 to TRBJ1-2, with no clear D. V was clipped by 5 bases and J by 2 bases, with 12 bases between them. Germline V CDR1 and CDR2: SGHTA, FQGNSA. The CDR3 runs to 14 residues. The CDR3 reads CASSLFGENYGYTF. DNA for the CDR3: TGTGCCAGCAGCCTATTTGGGGAAAACTATGGCTACACCTTC.

The chain recombines TRBV10-2 with TRBJ2-1; D uncertain. The germline gives CDR1 WSHSY, CDR2 SAAADI. V lost 4 bases to trimming and J lost 2 bases, with 3 bases between them. The CDR3 covers 12 residues. The CDR3 coding sequence is TGCGCCAGCAGTGGGGCCTACAATGAGCAGTTCTTC. Protein: CASSGAYNEQFF.

The chain has TRBV11-2 and TRBJ2-7; 8 nucleotides align to TRBD2. This CDR3 is built from 16 residues. Trimming removed 5 bases from V and 2 bases from J; junction bases left unmatched: 11. CDR1 and CDR2 (germline): SGHAT, FQNNGV. The CDR3 reads CASSPYGGGGTYEQYF. CDR3 coding DNA: TGTGCCAGCAGCCCCTACGGGGGGGGCGGGACCTACGAGCAGTACTTC.

To note about this clone: Other DNA variants within this sample encode the same CDR3. This sequence joins TRBV9 and TRBJ2-7; D is ambiguous. This CDR3 comprises 14 residues. Germline values: CDR1 SGDLS, CDR2 YYNGEE. V was pared by 0 bases and J by 0 bases, with 7 bases between. The CDR3 DNA follows: TGTGCCAGCAGCGTAGTAGGGTCCTCCTACGAGCAGTACTTC. It yields the protein CASSVVGSSYEQYF.

The J gene is TRBJ1-4, the V gene TRBV9; D not resolved. This CDR3 has 15 residues. Looked up from germline, CDR1 is SGDLS and CDR2 is YYNGEE. The germline V and J ends were trimmed by 0 bases and 3 bases, with 9 bases remaining between them. CDR3 in amino acids: CASSVDGLANEKLFF. DNA for the CDR3: TGTGCCAGCAGCGTAGATGGGTTAGCTAATGAAAAACTGTTTTTT.

In its sample, this clone was seen once. The chain is built from TRBV9 and TRBJ2-1; TRBD2 matches at 7 bases. This CDR3 is built from 18 residues. CDR1 is SGDLS, CDR2 YYNGEE, per germline. V lost 0 bases to trimming and J lost 0 bases; unmatched junction nucleotides: 9. CDR3 amino acids: CASSVAPSSGVSYNEQFF. The CDR3 DNA is TGTGCCAGCAGCGTAGCTCCTTCTAGCGGCGTCTCCTACAATGAGCAGTTCTTC.

V and J are TRBV2 and TRBJ2-1; TRBD1 agrees at 9 bases. V shed 8 bases, J shed 15 bases, and the junction held 14 bases outside the gene matches. CDR1 SNHLY and CDR2 FYNNEI come from the germline V gene. The CDR3 length is 13 residues. The CDR3 region has the DNA TGTGCCAGCGGACCGGGTACGGGACAGGGATCGTTCTTC. Amino acids: CASGPGTGQGSFF.